The rows below give T cell receptor beta chains drawn from one sample of a study of T cell responses to AZD1222 COVID-19 vaccine. The data were produced by immunoSEQ multiplex PCR, yet TCRdb's version contains in-frame clones alone and is incomplete. The sample lists about 140,000 clones; over 75% were seen once. Specimen: peripheral blood, collected on day 0 of AZD1222 vaccination. The receptors stem from an adult in good health. Each CDR3 is given with its conserved first and last residue. Each record gives: clone size, D gene, V gene, J gene, CDR3 DNA, CDR3 protein. The D gene is left open where the match is weak. Not every row has a clone size; where given, it reads once, few, many or a size class.

.	.	TRBV6-5	TRBJ1-2	TGTGCCAGCAACCAGGTGGCTCACGCCTCTATTGGCTACACCTTC	CASNQVAHASIGYTF
few	.	TRBV11-3	TRBJ2-1	TGTGCCAGCAGCTTATGGGGGAGCTCCTACAATGAGCAGTTCTTC	CASSLWGSSYNEQFF
.	TRBD1	TRBV19	TRBJ2-1	TGTGCCAGTAGTACTTCCGGGACAGGGTTACATGAGCAGTTCTTC	CASSTSGTGLHEQFF
.	TRBD1	TRBV2	TRBJ1-3	TGTGCCAGCAGTGAGGGGACAGGCTCTGGAAACACCATATATTTT	CASSEGTGSGNTIYF
.	TRBD1	TRBV30	TRBJ1-2	TGTGCCTGGAGTGGGACAGGGGGCGGTCAAGGCTACACCTTC	CAWSGTGGGQGYTF
.	.	TRBV11-2	TRBJ1-2	TGTGCCAGCAGCTTGGCGCAGGGGTCCCACTACTATGGCTACACCTTC	CASSLAQGSHYYGYTF
few	TRBD1	TRBV5-5	TRBJ1-1	TGTGCCAGCAGCCCGTACAGGGGGCCGAACACTGAAGCTTTCTTT	CASSPYRGPNTEAFF
.	TRBD2	TRBV27	TRBJ2-2	TGTGCCAGCAGTTTTCCTCAGCGGGGGGGCCGGCCCGGGGAGCTGTTTTTT	CASSFPQRGGRPGELFF
few	.	TRBV5-1	TRBJ1-2	TGCGCCAGCAGCTTGATCCCACCGGGTGGCTACACCTTC	CASSLIPPGGYTF
.	.	TRBV11-2	TRBJ1-1	TGTGCCAGCAGCTTAGTGGGGCTCACGAGGGCTTTCTTT	CASSLVGLTRAFF
.	.	TRBV28	TRBJ1-1	TGTGCCAGCAGTTTAAACGGGAACGCTTTCTTT	CASSLNGNAFF
.	.	TRBV11-3	TRBJ1-1	TGTGCCAGCAGCCGAGAGGGATACACTGAAGCTTTCTTT	CASSREGYTEAFF
.	.	TRBV28	TRBJ2-2	TGTGCCAGCCGTTGGGCTAGTCTTACCGGGGAGCTGTTTTTT	CASRWASLTGELFF
once	TRBD2	TRBV13	TRBJ2-1	TGTGCCAGCAGCTCGAGGACTAGTGGCGAGCAGTTCTTC	CASSSRTSGEQFF
.	.	TRBV7-8	TRBJ2-7	TGTGCCAGCAGTTTCCGACGTAACTCCTACGAGCAGTACTTC	CASSFRRNSYEQYF
.	TRBD1	TRBV5-1	TRBJ2-2	TGCGCCAGCAGCTGGACCCCCGGGACAGGATCTGGGGAGCTGTTTTTT	CASSWTPGTGSGELFF
.	.	TRBV27	TRBJ2-1	TGTGCCAGCAAGCTGACTCGCGGCTCCTACAATGAGCAGTTCTTC	CASKLTRGSYNEQFF
few	.	TRBV14	TRBJ2-1	TGTGCCAGCAGCCAAGAGCCCAGCTTTAGCCGCTCCTACAATGAGCAGTTCTTC	CASSQEPSFSRSYNEQFF
.	TRBD2	TRBV5-1	TRBJ2-5	TGCGCCAGTGCTCGTAGCGGGCCCCAAGAGACCCAGTACTTC	CASARSGPQETQYF
.	.	TRBV28	TRBJ1-5	TGTGCCAGCAGTTTCGTACGCGGCAGATATAGCAATCAGCCCCAGCATTTT	CASSFVRGRYSNQPQHF
.	TRBD1	TRBV12-3/TRBV12-4	TRBJ1-2	TGTGCCAGCTCCCGACAGGGTGATTATGGCTACACCTTC	CASSRQGDYGYTF
.	TRBD1	TRBV28	TRBJ2-7	TGTGCCAGCAGTTTACATCCGGGACAGGGTACCTACGAGCAGTACTTC	CASSLHPGQGTYEQYF
.	TRBD2	TRBV4-2	TRBJ2-1	TGTGCCAGCAGCCCCGGGGGCGGGAGGGTCCGCTATGAGCAGTTCTTC	CASSPGGGRVRYEQFF
.	.	TRBV27	TRBJ2-3	TGTGCCAGCAGTTTAAAGGGGGGCTGGATCATCGATACGCAGTATTTT	CASSLKGGWIIDTQYF
.	.	TRBV27	TRBJ1-2	TGTGCCAGCAGTTTATCAGGGTCCTATGGCTACACCTTC	CASSLSGSYGYTF
.	TRBD2	TRBV4-2	TRBJ2-2	TGTGCCAGCAGCCAAGAAACGGGACTAGCGGGCGCCGGGGAGCTGTTTTTT	CASSQETGLAGAGELFF
.	.	TRBV27	TRBJ1-5	TGTGCCAGCAGCCAGGTATCTGGGAGCAATCAGCCCCAGCATTTT	CASSQVSGSNQPQHF
once	.	TRBV7-9	TRBJ1-2	TGTGCCAGTGGAGAAGACAGGTCGGCCCGACTTATCTATGGCTACACCTTC	CASGEDRSARLIYGYTF
few	TRBD2	TRBV5-1	TRBJ2-3	TGCGCCAGCAGCTGGACTAGCTCCCCCACAGATACGCAGTATTTT	CASSWTSSPTDTQYF
.	.	TRBV7-9	TRBJ2-5	TGTGCCAGCAGCTCCACCTCCTTGGGATATCAAGAGACCCAGTACTTC	CASSSTSLGYQETQYF
.	TRBD1	TRBV4-1	TRBJ1-1	TGCGCCAGCGAACAGGGGGCGGGCGGGAACACTGAAGCTTTCTTT	CASEQGAGGNTEAFF
.	TRBD1	TRBV6-1	TRBJ2-1	TGTGCCAGCAGTGAAGGTCGGACAGGGAGGCCGTACGAGTTCTTC	CASSEGRTGRPYEFF
.	TRBD1	TRBV9	TRBJ2-7	TGTGCCAGCGGGACAGGGTTGTTGTACGAGCAGTACTTC	CASGTGLLYEQYF
.	.	TRBV27	TRBJ2-2	TGTGCCAGTACAGCGGCGAGAAACACCGGGGAGCTGTTTTTT	CASTAARNTGELFF
.	TRBD2	TRBV19	TRBJ2-1	TGTGCCAGTAGCCGTCGGACTAGCGGGGGCCCCAATGAGCAGTTCTTC	CASSRRTSGGPNEQFF
.	.	TRBV30	TRBJ1-1	TGTGCCTGGAGTTGGACTTTTAGGGGGGATAGGGCTGAAGCTTTCTTT	CAWSWTFRGDRAEAFF
.	.	TRBV3-1/TRBV3-2	TRBJ2-7	TGTGCCAGCAGCCTGGGACGTCGAGCCTACGAGCAGTACTTC	CASSLGRRAYEQYF
.	TRBD2	TRBV5-6	TRBJ2-3	TGTGCCAGCAGCTTGAGGGTTGAAGCGGGGTTCACAGATACGCAGTATTTT	CASSLRVEAGFTDTQYF
.	TRBD1	TRBV19	TRBJ1-1	TGTGCCAGTAGTACGGGACAGCGACCAATGAACACTGAAGCTTTCTTT	CASSTGQRPMNTEAFF
.	.	TRBV30	TRBJ1-1	TGTGCCTGGAATTGGGGGAGAGTGGACACTGAAGCTTTCTTT	CAWNWGRVDTEAFF
.	.	TRBV6-5	TRBJ1-1	TGTGCCAGTAAGCTGAAGACGGGTGACACTGAAGCTTTCTTT	CASKLKTGDTEAFF
.	.	TRBV27	TRBJ1-4	TGTGCCAGCAGTGCTGCTGAGGAACGTCGGGAAAAACTGTTTTTT	CASSAAEERREKLFF
.	.	TRBV27	TRBJ1-2	TGTGCCAGCAGTTTATACTCAACCTATGGCTACACCTTC	CASSLYSTYGYTF
.	.	TRBV7-2	TRBJ1-6	TGTGCCAGCAGCGATAAACAGGGACTTAATTCACCCCTCCACTTT	CASSDKQGLNSPLHF
few	.	TRBV15	TRBJ1-6	TGTGCCACCAGCAGAGATTCTAGTTATAATTCACCCCTCCACTTT	CATSRDSSYNSPLHF
.	.	TRBV6-6	TRBJ1-1	TGTGCCAGCAGTCGATCGGGACGGAGAAACACTGAAGCTTTCTTT	CASSRSGRRNTEAFF
.	.	TRBV5-1	TRBJ2-2	TGCGCCAGCAGCTTGGATCCGGCAGGGAGCGCGAACACCGGGGAGCTGTTTTTT	CASSLDPAGSANTGELFF
.	.	TRBV15	TRBJ1-4	TGTGCCACCAGCAGAGATCGGGGCACAGGGTGGGAAAAACTGTTTTTT	CATSRDRGTGWEKLFF
.	.	TRBV7-9	TRBJ1-3	TGTGCCAGCAGCCTCTCAAACACCATATATTTT	CASSLSNTIYF
.	TRBD1	TRBV15	TRBJ2-3	TGTGCCACCAGCCCGAGGACAGGGGCGGTCACAGATACGCAGTATTTT	CATSPRTGAVTDTQYF
once	.	TRBV5-1	TRBJ2-3	TGCGCCAGCAGCTTGGGTCTGGGCACAGATACGCAGTATTTT	CASSLGLGTDTQYF
.	.	TRBV9	TRBJ1-2	TGTGCCAGCAGCGTAGGTAAAGGGCCCGGCTACACCTTC	CASSVGKGPGYTF
few	.	TRBV28	TRBJ1-1	TGTGCCAGCAGTACAGACAGCACTCGCTTTGGGGTTGAAGCTTTCTTT	CASSTDSTRFGVEAFF
.	TRBD2	TRBV29-1	TRBJ2-1	TGCAGCGTTGAAGGGACACTAGCGGGGGCCTACTCCTACAATGAGCAGTTCTTC	CSVEGTLAGAYSYNEQFF
.	TRBD1	TRBV10-2	TRBJ1-5	TGCGCCAGCAGTGAGTCCCGGGACAGGAGCAATCAGCCCCAGCATTTT	CASSESRDRSNQPQHF